The source of this TCR beta chain is a study of T-cell reconstitution after alpha-beta-depleted transplantation in children. The sample holds many counts of this clonotype. Its antigen is currently unknown. The CDR3 has 13 residues. CDR1 MNHNS and CDR2 SASEGT come from the germline V gene. Trimming shortened V by 6 bases and J by 7 bases, and 15 bases separated the two germline ends. A TCRbeta library incorporating unique molecular identifiers was prepared. Each CDR3 protein is one row after TCRdb ran MiXCR on the PCR reads. The repertoire holds 200,000 to 250,000 distinct CDR3 sequences, approximately 8% seen once, with just under 6.5% in the top ten. Points from the study as a whole: Alpha-beta T cells present about two months after transplant were reported to originate from several hundred expanded graft clones.

Sequenced here: PBMCs, mostly from graft donor cells, sampled 180 days after TCRalphabeta/CD19-depleted stem cell transplant. The receptor's source is a male patient between 10 and 17 years old who had a stem cell transplant for acute lymphoblastic leukemia, so the T cells may come from the graft donor. The gene calls are TRBV6-1 and TRBJ1-1; unclear D gene. DNA for the CDR3: TGTGCCAGCAGCCTGAGATTGCGCCATGAAGCTTTCTTT. It is translated as CASSLRLRHEAFF.